This T cell receptor (beta chain) was captured by sequencing in a study of blood T cell repertoires in COVID-19. Study-level information: COVID-19 samples from acute and convalescent phases originated in the United States, Italy and Spain.

The authors' processing: Reference gene primer amplification gave nucleated cell count estimates. The data were produced by immunoSEQ multiplex PCR, yet TCRdb's version contains in-frame clones alone and is incomplete. The DNA gave D and trimming, while V, J and clone size come from that table. The repertoire holds 87,000 or so clones, with around 86% as singletons. The TCR originated in an elderly woman with acute or convalescent COVID-19. The sequenced sample consisted of peripheral blood.

CDR3 DNA sequence: TGTGCCAGCAGCTGGACAGGCCCGGGGACTGAAGCTTTCTTT. This translates into CASSWTGPGTEAFF. The chain carries TRBV5-4 and TRBJ1-1, with TRBD1 matching 7 bases. CDR1 is SGHNT and CDR2 is YYREEE in the germline V gene (reference sequence). With 3 bases clipped from V and 5 bases from J, the junction kept 7 bases outside the gene matches. The CDR3 is 14 residues long.